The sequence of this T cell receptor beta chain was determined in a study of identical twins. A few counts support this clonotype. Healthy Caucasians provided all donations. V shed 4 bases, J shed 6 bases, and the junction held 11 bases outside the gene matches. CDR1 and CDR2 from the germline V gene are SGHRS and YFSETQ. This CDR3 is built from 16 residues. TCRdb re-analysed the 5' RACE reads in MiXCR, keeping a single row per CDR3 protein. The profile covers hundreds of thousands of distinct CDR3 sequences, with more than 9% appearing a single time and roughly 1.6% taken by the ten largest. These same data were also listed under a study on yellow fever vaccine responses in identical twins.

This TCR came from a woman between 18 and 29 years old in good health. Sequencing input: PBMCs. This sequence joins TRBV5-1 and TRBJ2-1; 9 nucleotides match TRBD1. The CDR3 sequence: CASSRKQGASGNEQFF. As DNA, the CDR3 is TGCGCCAGCAGCCGAAAACAGGGGGCGAGTGGCAATGAGCAGTTCTTC.